The clone carrying this TCR beta chain was seen only a few times. Its target is not known. This entry is derived from a study of molecular identifiers for immune sequencing clone quantification. For the study at large: Sequencing covered four of five parts into which replicate RNA from approximately 22,000 or 94,000 naive CD8 cells was split.

Germline-derived CDR1 and CDR2 are DFQATT and SNEGSKA (reference sequence). Trimming cost V 1 base and J 10 bases; bases outside gene matches: 8. There are 14 residues in the CDR3. TCRdb re-derived calls from the PCR reads in MiXCR, one entry per CDR3 protein. The profile shows approximately 550,000 distinct CDR3 sequences, roughly 25% of them singletons. Study-wide findings and caveats: Single-cell amounts of spiked Jurkat TCR RNA were reportedly detectable among roughly 950,000 naive cells. Clone sizes could be underestimated for highly expanded clones when identical TCR molecules share a barcode.

Sequenced: naive CD8+ T cells from blood, with Jurkat cell RNA spiked in. The subset is: FACS-sorted CD8+CD4-CCR7+CD45RA+ naive T cells. The origin of this receptor is a human donor in good health. Some libraries in this study had Jurkat cell RNA spiked in. The V gene is TRBV20-1, the J gene TRBJ2-1; 9 nucleotides agree with TRBD2. CDR3 DNA sequence: TGCAGTGCTAGAGGCGTAGCGGGAGTAGGGGAGCAGTTCTTC. As protein: CSARGVAGVGEQFF.